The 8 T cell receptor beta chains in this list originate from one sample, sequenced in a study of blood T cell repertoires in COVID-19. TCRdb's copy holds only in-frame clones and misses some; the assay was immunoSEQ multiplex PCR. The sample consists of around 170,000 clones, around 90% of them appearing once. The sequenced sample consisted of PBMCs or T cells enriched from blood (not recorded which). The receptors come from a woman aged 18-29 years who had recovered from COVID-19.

For the CDR3, the DNA is TGTGCCAGCAGCTCCAGGGCAGGGGGCTCTGGAAACACCATATATTTT. Its translation: CASSSRAGGSGNTIYF. This chain connects TRBV7-2 to TRBJ1-3; 7 positions agree with TRBD1. There are 16 residues in the CDR3. The germline CDR1 and CDR2 sequences are SGHTA and FQGNSA. The ends lost 4 bases at V and 0 bases at J; junction bases unmatched: 6. Together with reference TRBV7-2 and TRBJ1-3, the CDR3 gives the full variable domain: GAGVSQSPSNKVTEKGKDVELRCDPISGHTALYWYRQSLGQGLEFLIYFQGNSAPDKSGLPSDRFSAERTGGSVSTLTIQRTQQEDSAVYLCASSSRAGGSGNTIYFGEGSWLTVV.

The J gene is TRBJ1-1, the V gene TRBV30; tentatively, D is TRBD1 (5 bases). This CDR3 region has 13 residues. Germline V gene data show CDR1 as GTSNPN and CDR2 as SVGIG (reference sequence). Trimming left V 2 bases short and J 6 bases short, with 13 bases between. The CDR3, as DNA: TGTGCCTGGAGTAAGGGGAAGGAAGCTGAAGCTTTCTTT. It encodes CAWSKGKEAEAFF.

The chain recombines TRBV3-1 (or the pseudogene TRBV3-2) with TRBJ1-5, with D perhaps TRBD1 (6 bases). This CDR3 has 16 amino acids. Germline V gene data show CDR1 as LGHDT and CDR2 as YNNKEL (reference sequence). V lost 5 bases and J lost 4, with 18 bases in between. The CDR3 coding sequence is TGTGCCAGCAGCTTAGCGAGGGGGGAGGGTAATCAGCCCCAGCATTTT. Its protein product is CASSLARGEGNQPQHF.

CDR3 region: CASSSTTMNTEAFF. The CDR3 nucleotides are TGTGCCAGTAGTAGTACAACGATGAACACTGAAGCTTTCTTT. V and J are TRBV19 and TRBJ1-1; D unresolved. Trimming took 4 bases from V and 0 from J, leaving 9 bases between them. CDR3 size: 14 residues. Germline CDR1 LNHDA, CDR2 SQIVND (reference sequence).

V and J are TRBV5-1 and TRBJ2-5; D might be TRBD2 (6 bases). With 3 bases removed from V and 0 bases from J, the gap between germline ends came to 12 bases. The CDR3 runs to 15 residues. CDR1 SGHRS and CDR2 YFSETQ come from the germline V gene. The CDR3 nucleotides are TGCGCCAGCAGCTGGGGACTGGAGTACCAAGAGACCCAGTACTTC. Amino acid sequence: CASSWGLEYQETQYF.

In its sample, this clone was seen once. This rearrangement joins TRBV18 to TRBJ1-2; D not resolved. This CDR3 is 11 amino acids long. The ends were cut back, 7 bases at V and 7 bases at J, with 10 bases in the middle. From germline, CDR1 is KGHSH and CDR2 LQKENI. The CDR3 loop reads CASLSFPGYTF. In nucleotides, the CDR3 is TGTGCCAGCTTGTCCTTCCCTGGCTACACCTTC.

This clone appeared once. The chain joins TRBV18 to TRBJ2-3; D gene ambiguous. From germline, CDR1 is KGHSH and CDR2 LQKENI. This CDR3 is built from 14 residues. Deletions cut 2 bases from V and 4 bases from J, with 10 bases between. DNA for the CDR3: TGTGCCAGCTCACCAGGAGCGAGGCCAGATACGCAGTATTTT. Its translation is CASSPGARPDTQYF.

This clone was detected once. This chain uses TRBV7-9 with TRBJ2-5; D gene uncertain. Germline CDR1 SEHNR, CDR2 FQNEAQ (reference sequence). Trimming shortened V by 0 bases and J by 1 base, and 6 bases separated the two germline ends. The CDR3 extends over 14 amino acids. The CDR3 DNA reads TGTGCCAGCAGCTTAGCTGGCAGCCAAGAGACCCAGTACTTC. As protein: CASSLAGSQETQYF.